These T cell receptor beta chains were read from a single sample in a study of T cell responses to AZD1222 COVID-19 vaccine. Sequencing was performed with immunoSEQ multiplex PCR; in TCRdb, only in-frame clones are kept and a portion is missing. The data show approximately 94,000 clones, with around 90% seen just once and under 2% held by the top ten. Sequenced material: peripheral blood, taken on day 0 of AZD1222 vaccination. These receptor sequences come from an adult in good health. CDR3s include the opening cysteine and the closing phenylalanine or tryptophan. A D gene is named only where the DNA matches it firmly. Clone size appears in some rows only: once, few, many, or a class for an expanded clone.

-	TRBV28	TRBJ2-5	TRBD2	TGTGCCAGCATTCTTAGCGGGAGAGGGACCCAGTACTTC	CASILSGRGTQYF
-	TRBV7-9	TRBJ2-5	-	TGTGCCAGCAGCTCCCGGGACAACCGGGATCAAGAGACCCAGTACTTC	CASSSRDNRDQETQYF
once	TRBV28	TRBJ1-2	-	TGTGCCAGCAGTTTATGGGGGAATGGCTACACCTTC	CASSLWGNGYTF
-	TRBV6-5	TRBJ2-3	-	TGTGCCAGCAGTTTCCACTTCTCTAGCACAGATACGCAGTATTTT	CASSFHFSSTDTQYF
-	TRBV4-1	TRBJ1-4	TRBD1	TGCGCCAGCAGCCAATTTTTGTCCAGGGGGTTTGAAAAACTGTTTTTT	CASSQFLSRGFEKLFF
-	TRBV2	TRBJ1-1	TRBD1	TGTGCCAGCAGTATACAGGGGGCGATGGGCACTGAAGCTTTCTTT	CASSIQGAMGTEAFF
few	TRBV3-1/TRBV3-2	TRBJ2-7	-	TGTGCCAGCAGCCAAGAGGCCGAGCAGTACTTC	CASSQEAEQYF
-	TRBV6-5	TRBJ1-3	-	TGTGCCAGCAGTCAACTAACAGGGATCGGAAACACCATATATTTT	CASSQLTGIGNTIYF
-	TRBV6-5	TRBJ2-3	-	TGTGCCAGCAGTTACGCGTCGGGGGAGACAGATACGCAGTATTTT	CASSYASGETDTQYF
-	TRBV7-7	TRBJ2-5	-	TGTGCTAGCAGCCAAAGCTGGGGGAAAGAGACCCAGTACTTC	CASSQSWGKETQYF
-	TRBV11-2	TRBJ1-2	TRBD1	TGTGCCAGCAGCAACACAGGACAGGGGAACTATGGCTACACCTTC	CASSNTGQGNYGYTF
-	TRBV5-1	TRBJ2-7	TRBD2	TGCGCCAGCAGCTTGGCTATGACTAGCGGGGTACAATATCGCTACGAGCAGTACTTC	CASSLAMTSGVQYRYEQYF
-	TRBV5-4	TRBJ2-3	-	TGTGCCAGCACCCCGGGGACTGAAGATACGCAGTATTTT	CASTPGTEDTQYF
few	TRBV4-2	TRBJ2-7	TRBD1	TGTGCCAGCAGCCAAGTCTTAGGGCAGGGGGCTGACGAGCAGTACTTC	CASSQVLGQGADEQYF
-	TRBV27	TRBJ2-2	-	TGTGCCAGCAGTTTAGCATGGCGGACCGGGGAGCTGTTTTTT	CASSLAWRTGELFF
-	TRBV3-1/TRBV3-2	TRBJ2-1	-	TGTGCCAGCAGCCAAGACAACCACCCCGTGGTCGTCTTC	CASSQDNHPVVVF
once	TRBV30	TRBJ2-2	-	TGTGCCTGGAGCCGGGGGGCCCGGTTGGGCGGGGAGCTGTTTTTT	CAWSRGARLGGELFF
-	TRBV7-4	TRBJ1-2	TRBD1	TGTGCCAGCAGCTTAGCCATAGAGGACAGGGGGTGTACTATTTGGGGCTACACCTTC	CASSLAIEDRGCTIWGYTF
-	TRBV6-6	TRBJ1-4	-	TGTGCCAGCAGTTCTTCCGGGAGGGGTGGTGAAAAACTGTTTTTT	CASSSSGRGGEKLFF
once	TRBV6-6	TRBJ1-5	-	TGTGCCAGCAGACTCGGCAGGGGCCAGCCCCAGCATTTT	CASRLGRGQPQHF
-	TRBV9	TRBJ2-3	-	TGTGCCAGCAGCGCCGACCGGGGCACAGATACGCAGTATTTT	CASSADRGTDTQYF
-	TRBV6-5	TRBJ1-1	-	TGTGCCAGCAGCCCAGGGAAGCTTCCGTATGAAGCTTTCTTT	CASSPGKLPYEAFF
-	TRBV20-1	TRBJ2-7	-	TGCAGTGCTAGTCTTGGTAGCTTTCTCTACGAGCAGTACTTC	CSASLGSFLYEQYF
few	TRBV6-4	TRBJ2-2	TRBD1	TGTGCCAGCAGTGACTCTGCGGACAGGGCCCCCGGGGAGCTGTTTTTT	CASSDSADRAPGELFF
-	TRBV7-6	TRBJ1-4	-	TGTGCCAGCAGCTTAGTCCCCGGTGCAACTAATGAAAAACTGTTTTTT	CASSLVPGATNEKLFF
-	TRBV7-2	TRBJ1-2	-	TGTGCCAGCAGCTTAGCGGTAGGGGGCTACACCTTC	CASSLAVGGYTF
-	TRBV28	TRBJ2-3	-	TGTGCCAGCAAAGTAGGGCCGAGAGATACGCAGTATTTT	CASKVGPRDTQYF
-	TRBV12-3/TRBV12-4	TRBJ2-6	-	TGTGCCAGCAGTTTGGGGGGGGCCAACGTCCTGACTTTC	CASSLGGANVLTF
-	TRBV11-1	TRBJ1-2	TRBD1	TGTGCCAGCAGCTTACGGACAGGTGTTGGCTACACCTTC	CASSLRTGVGYTF
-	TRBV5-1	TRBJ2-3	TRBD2	TGCGCCAGCAGCTTGGTTGCGGGAGGACTCACAGATACGCAGTATTTT	CASSLVAGGLTDTQYF
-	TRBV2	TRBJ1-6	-	TGTGCCAGCAGGGGGGGTACACTGTCACCCCTCCACTTT	CASRGGTLSPLHF
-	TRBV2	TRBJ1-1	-	TGTGCCAGCAGTGAGAGCATAGCTGAAGCTTTCTTT	CASSESIAEAFF
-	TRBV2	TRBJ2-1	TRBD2	TGTGCCAGCAGTGAAGCAGCGGGAGTGGAATATGAGCAGTTCTTC	CASSEAAGVEYEQFF